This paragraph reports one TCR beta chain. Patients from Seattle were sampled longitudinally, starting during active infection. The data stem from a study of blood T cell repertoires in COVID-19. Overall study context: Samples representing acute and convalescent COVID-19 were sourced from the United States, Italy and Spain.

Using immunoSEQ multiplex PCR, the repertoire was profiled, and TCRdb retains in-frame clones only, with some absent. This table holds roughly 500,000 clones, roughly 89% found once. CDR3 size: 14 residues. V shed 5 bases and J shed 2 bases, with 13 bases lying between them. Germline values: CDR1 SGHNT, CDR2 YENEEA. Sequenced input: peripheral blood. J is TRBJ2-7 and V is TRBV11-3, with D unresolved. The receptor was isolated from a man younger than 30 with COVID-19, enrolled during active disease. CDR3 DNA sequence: TGTGCCAGCAGCCCCCTCCGGAGACCCTACGAGCAGTACTTC. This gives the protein CASSPLRRPYEQYF. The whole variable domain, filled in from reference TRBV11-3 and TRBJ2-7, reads EAGVVQSPRYKIIEKKQPVAFWCNPISGHNTLYWYLQNLGQGPELLIRYENEEAVDDSQLPKDRFSAERLKGVDSTLKIQPAELGDSAVYLCASSPLRRPYEQYFGPGTRLTVT.